The 17 T cell receptor beta chains below all came from one sample that was sequenced in a study of blood T cell repertoires in COVID-19. Libraries were prepared by immunoSEQ multiplex PCR; TCRdb keeps only in-frame clonotypes and omits some of them. The sample shows some 350,000 clones, 85% to 90% of them seen only once. Source material: peripheral blood. The receptors shown here come from a human donor in a cohort sampled during active COVID-19.

This clone was found a few times. This chain connects TRBV6-1 to TRBJ2-3; 9 nucleotides line up with TRBD1. The germline gives CDR1 MNHNS, CDR2 SASEGT. J gave up 2 bases and V 1 base, and 1 base lay outside the gene matches. The CDR3 totals 15 residues. As DNA, the CDR3 is TGTGCCAGCAGTGAAGGGACAGGGGCCACAGATACGCAGTATTTT. Protein sequence: CASSEGTGATDTQYF.

The chain joins TRBV7-9 to TRBJ2-1, with D possibly matching TRBD2 (6 bases). Trimming stripped 4 bases from V and 5 bases from J, with 12 bases between. Germline V gene data show CDR1 as SEHNR and CDR2 as FQNEAQ (reference sequence). There are 14 residues in the CDR3. The CDR3 DNA sequence: TGTGCCAGCAGCTCAGTAGGGACTGACAATGAGCAGTTCTTC. As protein: CASSSVGTDNEQFF.

V and J are TRBV19 and TRBJ1-5; 7 nucleotides align to TRBD1. V lost 4 bases to trimming and J lost 3 bases; unmatched junction nucleotides: 9. This CDR3 is built from 16 residues. Germline V lookup: CDR1 LNHDA, CDR2 SQIVND (reference sequence). As DNA, the CDR3 is TGTGCCAGTAGTAGAGAACGGGACAGTTTCAATCAGCCCCAGCATTTT. Translation: CASSRERDSFNQPQHF. Full variable domain (rest looked up from reference TRBV19 and TRBJ1-5): DGGITQSPKYLFRKEGQNVTLSCEQNLNHDAMYWYRQDPGQGLRLIYYSQIVNDFQKGDIAEGYSVSREKKESFPLTVTSAQKNPTAFYLCASSRERDSFNQPQHFGDGTRLSIL.

This clone was seen a single time. The chain uses TRBV10-3 and TRBJ2-3; TRBD2 aligns across 8 bases. Germline-derived CDR1 and CDR2 are ENHRY and SYGVKD. Trimming took 0 bases from V and 7 from J; bases not matched to a gene: 3. The CDR3 loop spans 14 amino acids. The CDR3 bases are TGTGCCATCAGTGAGTCGGCGGGAGGCAATACGCAGTATTTT. Translation: CAISESAGGNTQYF.

This clone showed up just once. CDR3 nucleotides: TGTGCCAGCAGTCACGGACAGAAAGATTCACCCCTCCACTTT. It specifies CASSHGQKDSPLHF. The V gene is TRBV2, the J gene TRBJ1-6, with D possibly matching TRBD1 (6 bases). Germline CDR1 SNHLY, CDR2 FYNNEI. Trimming took off 5 bases at V and 8 bases at J, with 13 bases between the two ends. The CDR3 runs to 14 residues.

V is TRBV4-1 and J is TRBJ2-7; 11 bases agree with TRBD2. The CDR3 loop spans 19 amino acids. V lost 2 bases to trimming and J lost 4 bases; unmatched junction nucleotides: 16. CDR1 and CDR2 (germline): MGHRA, YSYEKL. For the CDR3, the DNA is TGCGCCAGCAGCCAAACCCTTTCCGGGCTAGCGGGAGGTACGTACGAGCAGTACTTC. Translated, it gives CASSQTLSGLAGGTYEQYF.

The chain combines TRBV6-1 with TRBJ1-2; D unresolved. Trimming removed 3 bases from V and 5 bases from J, with 10 bases in between. The CDR3 is 13 amino acids. Germline loops: CDR1 MNHNS, CDR2 SASEGT. CDR3 region: CASSDPTMYGYTF. The DNA of the CDR3 is TGTGCCAGCAGTGACCCTACGATGTATGGCTACACCTTC.

This clone was picked up one time. J is TRBJ2-3 and V is TRBV2; D is unresolved. Germline lookup yields CDR1 SNHLY and CDR2 FYNNEI. The V end lost 5 bases, the J end lost 0 bases, and 6 bases lay between the germline ends. This CDR3 is 13 amino acids long. CDR3 amino acids: CASSWQSTDTQYF. The CDR3 region has the DNA TGTGCCAGCAGTTGGCAGAGCACAGATACGCAGTATTTT.

The CDR3 DNA reads TGTGCCAGCAGCTTGGGGGACAGGGTCACAGATACGCAGTATTTT. Its protein product is CASSLGDRVTDTQYF. The chain links TRBV7-7 to TRBJ2-3, with 9 bases identical to TRBD1. The CDR3 is made up of 15 amino acids. Germline V gene sequence: CDR1 SSHAT, CDR2 FNYEAQ (reference sequence). The ends lost 3 bases at V and 2 bases at J; junction bases unmatched: 3. Together with reference TRBV7-7 and TRBJ2-3, the CDR3 gives the full variable domain: GAGVSQSPRYKVTKRGQDVTLRCDPISSHATLYWYQQALGQGPEFLTYFNYEAQPDKSGLPSDRFSAERPEGSISTLTIQRTEQRDSAMYRCASSLGDRVTDTQYFGPGTRLTVL.

CDR3 sequence reads: CASSLGTSLISYEQYF. The CDR3, as DNA: TGTGCCAGCAGTTTGGGGACTAGCCTGATCTCCTACGAGCAGTACTTC. V gene TRBV2 combines with J gene TRBJ2-7; 9 positions agree with TRBD2. This CDR3 spans 16 amino acids. The V segment lost 5 bases and the J segment 0 bases; nucleotides outside the gene matches: 8. Germline V gene sequence: CDR1 SNHLY, CDR2 FYNNEI.

The CDR3 DNA follows: TGCGCCAGCAGCTTTGCGGGAGGGGGAAACACCGGGGAGCTGTTTTTT. It specifies CASSFAGGGNTGELFF. J is TRBJ2-2 and V is TRBV5-1; the match to TRBD2 covers 9 bases. CDR1 and CDR2 from the germline V gene are SGHRS and YFSETQ. The CDR3 is made up of 16 amino acids. V lost 2 bases to trimming and J lost 2 bases; unmatched junction nucleotides: 4.

The V call is TRBV6-6, the J call TRBJ1-2; D remains ambiguous. Germline V CDR1 and CDR2: MNHNY, SVGAGI (reference sequence). V was trimmed by 4 bases and J by 0 bases, leaving 9 bases between them. This CDR3 is 14 amino acids long. CDR3 in amino acids: CASSLAETNYGYTF. The CDR3 DNA reads as TGTGCCAGCAGTTTGGCGGAAACTAACTATGGCTACACCTTC.

The chain combines TRBV11-3 with TRBJ2-3; TRBD2 matches at 9 bases. V lost 5 bases, J lost 5 bases, and 8 bases stayed unmatched. The CDR3 has 15 residues. CDR1 and CDR2 from the germline V gene are SGHNT and YENEEA. The CDR3, as DNA: TGTGCCAGCAGCCCAGGCGGGAGGGCCGAAGATACGCAGTATTTT. Translation: CASSPGGRAEDTQYF. Full variable domain (missing parts from reference TRBV11-3 and TRBJ2-3): EAGVVQSPRYKIIEKKQPVAFWCNPISGHNTLYWYLQNLGQGPELLIRYENEEAVDDSQLPKDRFSAERLKGVDSTLKIQPAELGDSAVYLCASSPGGRAEDTQYFGPGTRLTVL.

This clone came up once. The chain has TRBV18 and TRBJ1-1; D perhaps matches TRBD1 (5 bases). The V gene lost 2 bases and the J gene lost 0 bases, with 10 bases spanning the gap. This CDR3 contains 15 residues. Germline V CDR1 and CDR2: KGHSH, LQKENI. In DNA, the CDR3 is TGTGCCAGCTCACCAAACGACAGACTGAACACTGAAGCTTTCTTT. This sequence encodes CASSPNDRLNTEAFF.

This clone was detected once. V is TRBV7-9 and J is TRBJ1-5; D unclear. The CDR3 is 12 amino acids. V gave up 1 base and J gave up 6 bases, with 4 bases separating them. Per the germline V gene, CDR1 is SEHNR and CDR2 is FQNEAQ (reference sequence). This chain's CDR3 is CASSLDLQPQHF. The CDR3 coding sequence is TGTGCCAGCAGCTTAGATCTTCAGCCCCAGCATTTT.

The table lists this clone with a count of one. The rearrangement joins TRBV30 to TRBJ1-1; TRBD1 might be the D (5 bases). The V end lost 0 bases, the J end lost 4 bases, and 15 bases lay between the germline ends. Germline CDR1 and CDR2: GTSNPN and SVGIG (reference sequence). CDR3 length: 15 residues. As DNA, the CDR3 is TGTGCCTGGAGTGTACGGGGAGGGGTGGTCACTGAAGCTTTCTTT. As protein: CAWSVRGGVVTEAFF.

CDR3: CASSLDRGYGYTF. DNA for the CDR3: TGTGCCAGCAGCCTCGACAGAGGCTATGGCTACACCTTC. The chain has TRBV3-1 (or the pseudogene TRBV3-2) and TRBJ1-2, with D possibly matching TRBD1 (5 bases). The germline V gene has CDR1 LGHDT and CDR2 YNNKEL (reference sequence). The length of the CDR3 is 13 residues. V lost 4 bases, J lost 4 bases, and 10 bases lay in between.